The subject of this entry is one TCR beta chain. The TCRbeta library was prepared with unique molecular identifiers. TCRdb called the PCR reads again in MiXCR, with one record for every CDR3 protein. This sample has around 400,000 distinct CDR3 sequences; about a fifth occur once, and the top ten carry around 3.9%. The data belong to a study of T-cell reconstitution after alpha-beta-depleted transplantation in children. The V segment lost 8 bases and the J segment 3 bases; nucleotides outside the gene matches: 6. Germline CDR1 MNHEY, CDR2 SMNVEV (reference sequence). The CDR3 extends over 13 amino acids.

The chain carries TRBV27 and TRBJ2-7; TRBD2 matches 8 bases. The source material was PBMCs from the stem cell graft donor, sampled from the stem cell graft. This sequence was found in a human donor who donated a stem cell graft to a child with acute myeloid leukemia. The CDR3 spells CASRGLGGYEQYF. The CDR3 bases are TGTGCCAGCCGGGGACTAGGGGGCTACGAGCAGTACTTC.